This is a list of T cell receptor beta chains from one sample in a study of blood T cell repertoires in COVID-19. Profiling relied on immunoSEQ multiplex PCR, and the TCRdb table lists in-frame clones only, not all of them. The sample lists about 140,000 clones, more than 80% occurring once. Input material: PBMCs or T cells enriched from blood (not recorded which). Receptors were obtained from a woman aged 18 to 35 who had been exposed to COVID-19. Each CDR3 is given with its conserved first and last residue. A D gene is named only where the DNA matches it firmly. A clone size is listed for some rows: how often the clone was seen (once, few, many), or a class if it is expanded.

.,.,TRBV19,TRBJ1-1,CASMEVLNTEAFF,TGTGCCAGTATGGAGGTTTTAAACACTGAAGCTTTCTTT
TRBD2,.,TRBV4-1,TRBJ2-1,CASSQVFGTSGYNEQFF,TGCGCCAGCAGCCAAGTTTTCGGGACTAGCGGGTACAATGAGCAGTTCTTC
.,few,TRBV9,TRBJ1-6,CASSVSGNYNSPLHF,TGTGCCAGCAGCGTATCAGGAAATTATAATTCACCCCTCCACTTT
TRBD1,.,TRBV2,TRBJ1-1,CASRDRGATEAFF,TGTGCCAGCCGGGACAGGGGCGCCACTGAAGCTTTCTTT
TRBD2,.,TRBV5-1,TRBJ2-7,CASSWLAGTDNEQYF,TGCGCCAGCAGCTGGTTAGCGGGCACCGACAACGAGCAGTACTTC
TRBD1,once,TRBV19,TRBJ2-2,CASRQGGGGTGELFF,TGTGCCAGTAGACAAGGGGGCGGCGGCACCGGGGAGCTGTTTTTT
TRBD2,once,TRBV30,TRBJ2-1,CASGTTVSNEQFF,TGTGCCTCCGGGACTACAGTCAGCAATGAGCAGTTCTTC
.,once,TRBV29-1,TRBJ2-5,CSVDGGEETQYF,TGCAGCGTTGATGGAGGGGAAGAGACCCAGTACTTC
.,.,TRBV4-2,TRBJ2-5,CASSPSARGTETQYF,TGTGCCAGCAGCCCGTCGGCCAGGGGAACGGAGACCCAGTACTTC
.,once,TRBV14,TRBJ2-2,CASSQNLPLSNGELFF,TGTGCCAGCAGCCAAAACTTGCCCTTAAGCAACGGGGAGCTGTTTTTT
.,.,TRBV28,TRBJ2-1,CASRTYRSYNEQFF,TGTGCCAGCAGAACCTACAGGTCCTACAATGAGCAGTTCTTC
.,once,TRBV19,TRBJ1-1,CACLGEAMNTEAFF,TGTGCCTGCCTCGGGGAGGCCATGAACACTGAAGCTTTCTTT
.,.,TRBV7-8,TRBJ1-6,CASSLAVGARNSPLHF,TGTGCCAGCAGCTTAGCGGTGGGGGCGCGGAATTCACCCCTCCACTTT
.,.,TRBV2,TRBJ1-5,CASSETGHLQPQHF,TGTGCCAGCAGCGAGACGGGACATTTACAGCCCCAGCATTTT
TRBD1,.,TRBV5-1,TRBJ1-2,CASSSRSGQGNGYTF,TGCGCCAGCAGCTCTCGATCCGGACAGGGGAATGGCTACACCTTC
TRBD1,.,TRBV27,TRBJ1-1,CASSRLPGQGTTEAFF,TGTGCCAGCAGTCGCCTACCGGGACAGGGGACTACTGAAGCTTTCTTT
TRBD2,once,TRBV18,TRBJ2-7,CASSPPQSGSRYEQYF,TGTGCCAGCTCACCTCCGCAAAGCGGGAGTAGGTACGAGCAGTACTTC
.,.,TRBV18,TRBJ1-5,CASSPGRDQPQHF,TGTGCCAGCTCACCCGGCAGGGATCAGCCCCAGCATTTT
TRBD1,.,TRBV6-5,TRBJ1-2,CASSWAGTGDGYTF,TGTGCCAGCAGTTGGGCCGGGACAGGGGATGGCTACACCTTC
TRBD2,.,TRBV6-4,TRBJ2-7,CASSDGRLAGLGGYEQYF,TGTGCCAGCAGTGACGGTAGATTAGCGGGATTAGGGGGGTACGAGCAGTACTTC
.,.,TRBV18,TRBJ2-7,CASSPPSRAYEQYF,TGTGCCAGCTCACCCCCCAGCCGGGCCTACGAGCAGTACTTC
.,.,TRBV29-1,TRBJ1-1,CSVEDWAPTNTEAFF,TGCAGCGTTGAAGATTGGGCGCCGACGAACACTGAAGCTTTCTTT
.,.,TRBV3-1/TRBV3-2,TRBJ1-3,CASSRQGNTIYF,TGTGCCAGCAGCCGACAGGGAAACACCATATATTTT
TRBD1,.,TRBV6-5,TRBJ1-1,CASSYRQTGGFSAFF,TGTGCCAGCAGTTATAGGCAGACAGGGGGTTTCTCGGCTTTCTTT
.,.,TRBV7-2,TRBJ2-5,CASSSGHQETQYF,TGTGCCAGCAGCTCAGGGCACCAGGAGACCCAGTACTTC
.,.,TRBV6-5,TRBJ1-4,CASSYGLMGSEKLFF,TGTGCCAGCAGTTACGGGCTTATGGGTTCAGAAAAACTGTTTTTT
.,.,TRBV6-1,TRBJ2-1,CASSEAVRISEQFF,TGTGCCAGCAGTGAAGCGGTCAGGATCAGTGAGCAGTTCTTC
.,.,TRBV15,TRBJ2-7,CATSGGLPYEQYF,TGTGCCACCAGCGGCGGTCTCCCCTACGAGCAGTACTTC
.,once,TRBV30,TRBJ1-2,CAYYRPRVNGYTF,TGTGCCTATTACAGGCCCCGGGTGAATGGCTACACCTTC
TRBD1,.,TRBV2,TRBJ1-5,CASSGTGFVNQPQHF,TGTGCCAGCAGCGGGACAGGGTTTGTAAATCAGCCCCAGCATTTT
TRBD2,once,TRBV9,TRBJ2-1,CASSLPGLAGNYNEQFF,TGTGCCAGCAGCCTACCAGGACTAGCGGGAAATTACAATGAGCAGTTCTTC
TRBD2,.,TRBV12-5,TRBJ2-7,CASGGTSGLAGGEQYF,TGTGCTAGTGGTGGGACGTCGGGACTAGCGGGGGGCGAGCAGTACTTC
.,.,TRBV27,TRBJ1-2,CASSPHSRDIDGYTF,TGTGCCAGCAGTCCCCACTCCCGGGACATAGATGGCTACACCTTC
TRBD1,.,TRBV6-5,TRBJ1-4,CASSYSGTGGEKLFF,TGTGCCAGCAGTTACTCTGGGACAGGGGGTGAAAAACTGTTTTTT
TRBD2,.,TRBV24-1,TRBJ2-5,CATSVALAGGETQYF,TGTGCCACCAGTGTTGCTCTAGCGGGGGGGGAGACCCAGTACTTC
.,.,TRBV27,TRBJ2-3,CASSSPYTDTQYF,TGTGCCAGCAGTTCCCCTTACACAGATACGCAGTATTTT
TRBD1,.,TRBV19,TRBJ2-7,CASMGTVYEQYF,TGTGCCAGTATGGGGACAGTCTACGAGCAGTACTTC
.,.,TRBV5-8,TRBJ1-6,CASSLAFGRLFSPLHF,TGTGCCAGCAGCTTGGCGTTCGGTCGCCTCTTTTCACCCCTCCACTTT
TRBD1,.,TRBV9,TRBJ1-4,CASSGRDRGPREKLFF,TGTGCCAGCAGCGGCCGGGACAGGGGTCCGCGTGAAAAACTGTTTTTT
.,once,TRBV19,TRBJ1-2,CASRDHRAAGYTF,TGTGCCAGTAGAGACCACAGGGCGGCGGGCTACACCTTC
.,.,TRBV10-3,TRBJ1-2,CAISFGGNLYGYTF,TGTGCCATCAGTTTTGGGGGGAACCTCTATGGCTACACCTTC
.,.,TRBV7-8,TRBJ2-7,CASSPTETYEQYF,TGTGCCAGCAGCCCGACAGAAACCTACGAGCAGTACTTC
TRBD2,once,TRBV6-2/TRBV6-3,TRBJ2-2,CASSYGSGRAGTGELFF,TGTGCCAGCAGTTACGGTAGCGGGAGGGCCGGTACCGGGGAGCTGTTTTTT
.,once,TRBV19,TRBJ1-1,CATNQGNTEAFF,TGTGCCACTAACCAGGGTAACACTGAAGCTTTCTTT
.,.,TRBV11-3,TRBJ2-2,CASSLDATKATGELFF,TGTGCCAGCAGCTTAGATGCGACAAAAGCCACCGGGGAGCTGTTTTTT
.,.,TRBV19,TRBJ2-1,CASSISHQGSDNEQFF,TGTGCCAGTAGTATTAGTCACCAGGGTTCCGACAATGAGCAGTTCTTC
.,.,TRBV19,TRBJ1-5,CASSWVGDQPQHF,TGTGCCAGTAGTTGGGTAGGGGATCAGCCCCAGCATTTT
.,few,TRBV27,TRBJ1-3,CASSRGQSGNTIYF,TGTGCCAGCAGTCGAGGACAGTCTGGAAACACCATATATTTT
.,.,TRBV20-1,TRBJ1-2,CSASPGSHGYTF,TGCAGTGCTAGTCCGGGGAGCCATGGCTACACCTTC
TRBD2,.,TRBV28,TRBJ2-7,CASRAGTSDNEQYF,TGTGCCAGCAGGGCGGGGACTAGCGATAACGAGCAGTACTTC
.,.,TRBV29-1,TRBJ1-1,CSGVVSSTEAFF,TGCAGCGGCGTGGTTTCTAGCACTGAAGCTTTCTTT